This T cell receptor beta chain came from a study of persistence of HIV-infected CD4 T cells. Study details: Suppressive ART had lasted a median of roughly 8 years.

General observations from the study: TCRbeta richness was lower in CMV- and Gag-responding cells than in anti-CD3/anti-CD28-responding cells. The rare CMV-responding cells with HIV-1 proviruses were not separately TCR-sequenced.

Of note for this clone: Its antigen remains unidentified.

Sequencing used immunoSEQ version 4 in survey mode. Data came from immunoSEQ multiplex PCR; TCRdb stores just in-frame clones and leaves some out. The top ten clones hold 4% to 5% of a sample with about 28,000 clones, 82% of them seen once. Lysates of CMV-infected fibroblasts at around 9.9 ug/mL stimulated these cells. Memory cells lacking CD40L and CD69 with high CD45RO were sorted. Unmatched junction bases numbered 8, after V lost 0 bases and J lost 4 bases. The germline gives CDR1 MGHRA, CDR2 YSYEKL. The CDR3 sequence is 17 residues long. The sample consisted of CD4+ T cells sorted from PBMCs after approximately 19-hour stimulation, taken from a patient who received antiretroviral therapy. The sequence derives from an adult man with HIV who was CMV-seropositive. The chain uses TRBV4-1 and TRBJ2-1; 8 bases map to TRBD2. The CDR3 spells CASSQDFSGAPYNEQFF. The DNA of the CDR3 is TGCGCCAGCAGCCAAGACTTTAGCGGGGCTCCTTACAATGAGCAGTTCTTC.